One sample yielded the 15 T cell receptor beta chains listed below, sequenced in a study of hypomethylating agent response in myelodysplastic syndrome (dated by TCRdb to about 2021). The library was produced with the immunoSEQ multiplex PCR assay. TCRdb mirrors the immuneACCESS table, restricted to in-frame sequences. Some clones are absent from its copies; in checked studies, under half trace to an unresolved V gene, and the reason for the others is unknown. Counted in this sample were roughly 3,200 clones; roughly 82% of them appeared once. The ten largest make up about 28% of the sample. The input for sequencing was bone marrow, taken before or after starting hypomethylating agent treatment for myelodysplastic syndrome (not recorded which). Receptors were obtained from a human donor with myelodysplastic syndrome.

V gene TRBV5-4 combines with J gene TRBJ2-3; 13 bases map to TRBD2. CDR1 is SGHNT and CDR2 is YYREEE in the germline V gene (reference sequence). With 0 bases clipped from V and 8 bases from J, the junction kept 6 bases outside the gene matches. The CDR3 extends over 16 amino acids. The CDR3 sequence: CASSLVLAGGLATQYF. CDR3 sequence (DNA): TGTGCCAGCAGCTTGGTACTAGCGGGGGGGCTGGCTACGCAGTATTTT.

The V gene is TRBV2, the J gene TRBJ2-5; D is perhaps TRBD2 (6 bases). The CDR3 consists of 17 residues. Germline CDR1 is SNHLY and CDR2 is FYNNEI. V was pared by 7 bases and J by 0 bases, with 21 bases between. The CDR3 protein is CASIPDRAGPYQETQYF. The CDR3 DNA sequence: TGTGCCAGCATCCCGGATAGGGCGGGGCCTTACCAAGAGACCCAGTACTTC.

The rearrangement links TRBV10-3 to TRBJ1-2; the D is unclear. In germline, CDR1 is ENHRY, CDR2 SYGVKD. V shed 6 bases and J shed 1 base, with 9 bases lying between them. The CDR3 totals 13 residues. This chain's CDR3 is CAIREDDNYGYTF. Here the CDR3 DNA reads TGTGCCATCAGGGAGGACGATAACTATGGCTACACCTTC.

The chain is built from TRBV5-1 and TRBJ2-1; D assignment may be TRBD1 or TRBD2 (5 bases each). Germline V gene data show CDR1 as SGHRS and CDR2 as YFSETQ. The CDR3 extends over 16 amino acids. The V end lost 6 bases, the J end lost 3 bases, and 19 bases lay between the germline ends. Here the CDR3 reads CASNLGQGVDYNEQFF. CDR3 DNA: TGCGCCAGCAACCTTGGTCAGGGAGTGGACTACAATGAGCAGTTCTTC.

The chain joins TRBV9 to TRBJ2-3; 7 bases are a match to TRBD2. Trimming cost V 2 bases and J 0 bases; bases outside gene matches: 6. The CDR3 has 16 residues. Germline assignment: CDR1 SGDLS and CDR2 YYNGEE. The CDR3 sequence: CASSVRLAASTDTQYF. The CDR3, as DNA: TGTGCCAGCAGCGTGAGACTAGCTGCTAGCACAGATACGCAGTATTTT.

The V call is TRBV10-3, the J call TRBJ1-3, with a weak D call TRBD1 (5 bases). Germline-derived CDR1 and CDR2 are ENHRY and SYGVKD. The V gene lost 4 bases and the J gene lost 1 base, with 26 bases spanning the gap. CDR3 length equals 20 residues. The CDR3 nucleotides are TGTGCCATCAGTGGGGGGTCCGCTGAGGGCAGGGTCGGTTCTGGAAACACCATATATTTT. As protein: CAISGGSAEGRVGSGNTIYF.

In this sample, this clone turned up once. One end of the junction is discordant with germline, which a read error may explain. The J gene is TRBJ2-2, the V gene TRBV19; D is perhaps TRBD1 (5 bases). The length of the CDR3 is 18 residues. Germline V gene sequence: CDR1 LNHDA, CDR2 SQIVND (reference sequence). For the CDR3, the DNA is TGTGCCGGTAGTACGGGCCGCGGTCAGGGATTGAACACCGGGGAGCTGTTTTTT. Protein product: CAGSTGRGQGLNTGELFF.

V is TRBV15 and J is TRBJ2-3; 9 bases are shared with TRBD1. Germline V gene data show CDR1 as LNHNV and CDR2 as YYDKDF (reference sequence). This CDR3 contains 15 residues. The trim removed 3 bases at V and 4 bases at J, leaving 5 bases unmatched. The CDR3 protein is CATSRRDRVADTQYF. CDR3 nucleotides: TGTGCCACCAGCAGGCGGGACAGGGTAGCAGATACGCAGTATTTT. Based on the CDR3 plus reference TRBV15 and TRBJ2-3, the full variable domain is DAMVIQNPRYQVTQFGKPVTLSCSQTLNHNVMYWYQQKSSQAPKLLFHYYDKDFNNEADTPDNFQSRRPNTSFCFLDIRSPGLGDTAMYLCATSRRDRVADTQYFGPGTRLTVL.

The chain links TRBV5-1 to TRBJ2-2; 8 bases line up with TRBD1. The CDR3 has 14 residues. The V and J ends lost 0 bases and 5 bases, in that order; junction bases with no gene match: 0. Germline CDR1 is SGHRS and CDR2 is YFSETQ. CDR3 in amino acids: CASSLGQGTGELFF. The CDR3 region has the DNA TGCGCCAGCAGCTTGGGACAGGGGACCGGGGAGCTGTTTTTT.

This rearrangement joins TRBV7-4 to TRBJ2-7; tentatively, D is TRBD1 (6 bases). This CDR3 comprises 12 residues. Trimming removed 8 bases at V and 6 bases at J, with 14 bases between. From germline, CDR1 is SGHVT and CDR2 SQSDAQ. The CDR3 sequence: CASDRDTSEQYF. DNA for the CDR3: TGTGCCAGCGATCGGGACACTTCCGAGCAGTACTTC.

CDR3 nucleotides: TGTGCCAGCACCCCCCAGGGGTCGACTGAAGCTTTCTTT. Translated, it gives CASTPQGSTEAFF. V is TRBV11-2 and J is TRBJ1-1; a weak D match, TRBD1 (6 bases). The CDR3 has 13 residues. The V and J ends lost 7 bases and 5 bases respectively, with 14 bases between them. Germline V gene data show CDR1 as SGHAT and CDR2 as FQNNGV.

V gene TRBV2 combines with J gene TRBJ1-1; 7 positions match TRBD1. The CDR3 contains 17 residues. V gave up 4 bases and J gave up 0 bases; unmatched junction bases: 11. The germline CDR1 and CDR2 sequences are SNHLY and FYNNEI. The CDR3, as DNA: TGTGCCAGCAGTGGACAAACAGGGGCGACGATGAACACTGAAGCTTTCTTT. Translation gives CASSGQTGATMNTEAFF.

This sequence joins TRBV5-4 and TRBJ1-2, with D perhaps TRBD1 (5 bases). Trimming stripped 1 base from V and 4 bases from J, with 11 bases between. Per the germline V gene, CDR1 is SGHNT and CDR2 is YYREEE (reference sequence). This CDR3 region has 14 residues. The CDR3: CASSLNAGLYGYTF. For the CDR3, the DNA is TGTGCCAGCAGCTTGAATGCAGGGCTCTATGGCTACACCTTC. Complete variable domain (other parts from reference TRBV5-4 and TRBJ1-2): ETGVTQSPTHLIKTRGQQVTLRCSSQSGHNTVSWYQQALGQGPQFIFQYYREEENGRGNFPPRFSGLQFPNYSSELNVNALELDDSALYLCASSLNAGLYGYTFGSGTRLTVV.

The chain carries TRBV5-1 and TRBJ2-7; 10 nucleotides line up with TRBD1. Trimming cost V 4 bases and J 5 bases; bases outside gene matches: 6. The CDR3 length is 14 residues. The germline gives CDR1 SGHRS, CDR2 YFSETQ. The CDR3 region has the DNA TGCGCCAGCAGCCCCAGGACAGGGGGGGACGAGCAGTACTTC. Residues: CASSPRTGGDEQYF.

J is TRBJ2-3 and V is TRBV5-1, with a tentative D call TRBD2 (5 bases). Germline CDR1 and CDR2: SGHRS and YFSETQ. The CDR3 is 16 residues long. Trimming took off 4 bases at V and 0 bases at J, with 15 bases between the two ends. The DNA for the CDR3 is TGCGCCAGCAGCCGCGGGTCAGGCCCTAGCACAGATACGCAGTATTTT. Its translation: CASSRGSGPSTDTQYF. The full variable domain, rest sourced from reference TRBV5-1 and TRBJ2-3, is KAGVTQTPRYLIKTRGQQVTLSCSPISGHRSVSWYQQTPGQGLQFLFEYFSETQRNKGNFPGRFSGRQFSNSRSEMNVSTLELGDSALYLCASSRGSGPSTDTQYFGPGTRLTVL.